This TCR beta chain appears in the sequencing data of a study of T cells after yellow fever vaccination. Study information: Where fractions had low cell numbers, libraries were prepared from them with the SMART-Seq v4 Ultra Low Input RNA kit. General observations from the study: Peaking on day 5 versus 15, the secondary response was faster but weaker. Detected again after the booster were most primary-vaccination clones, at roughly 95% CD4 and 88% CD8.

This clonotype was counted many times. Its antigen is unidentified. A 5'RACE template-switching step, the method used to make TCR cDNA, added a universal primer site and UMIs. MiXCR was run by TCRdb on the 5' RACE reads, yielding one entry per CDR3 protein. The sample has over 110,000 distinct CDR3 sequences, roughly 8.2% seen once; the top ten hold roughly 0.76%. Germline V CDR1 and CDR2: MNHEY, SMNVEV (reference sequence). V lost 7 bases and J lost 0, with 7 bases in between. The CDR3 runs to 14 residues. Sequenced material: CD4+ T cells sorted from PBMCs, taken 5 days after the yellow fever booster vaccination. V usage is TRBV27 and J usage is TRBJ2-6; D is undetermined. The TCR comes from a man aged 25-40 years who received the YFV17D yellow fever vaccine. CDR3 nucleotide sequence: TGTGCCAGCATGAGAAGCTCTGGGGCCAACGTCCTGACTTTC. Translation: CASMRSSGANVLTF.